Presented here are 14 T cell receptor beta chains from one specimen sequenced in a study of T-cell memory formation after mild COVID-19 (dated by TCRdb to the early 2020s). The library came from 5' RACE. The sequencer was an Illumina NovaSeq 6000. The public reads were run again by TCRdb, first through fastp at Q25 and then through MiXCR, and only productive beta chains were kept. One record per CDR3 amino acid sequence lists the most common genes and DNA. Counted in this sample were around 370,000 distinct CDR3 sequences; 21% of them appeared once. 9.5% to 15% of the sample rests with the top ten. Source material: PBMCs or a T cell subset sorted from them (not recorded which). The origin of the receptors is an adult woman who had mild COVID-19 (a few samples of this study predate the infection). The sample titles of this study are shuffled in the database, so cell type and time point are left out; the donor was told from shared clones.

This clonotype was counted ten times or more. V gene TRBV7-2 combines with J gene TRBJ2-1, with TRBD1 as a possible D gene (6 bases). V dropped 5 bases and J dropped 5 bases, with 13 bases sitting between them. The germline V gene has CDR1 SGHTA and CDR2 FQGNSA. The CDR3 has 14 residues. The CDR3 protein is CASSLTGPDNEQFF. The CDR3 DNA follows: TGTGCCAGCAGCCTGACAGGCCCAGACAATGAGCAGTTCTTC.

This sequence joins TRBV6-5 and TRBJ2-7, with D tentatively TRBD2 (5 bases). The CDR3 totals 13 residues. V was clipped by 8 bases and J by 2 bases, with 13 bases between them. Germline CDR1 reads MNHEY; CDR2 reads SVGAGI. The DNA for the CDR3 is TGTGCCAGCTACCGGGGTCCCACCTACGAGCAGTACTTC. It yields the protein CASYRGPTYEQYF.

This clonotype has at least ten counts. The chain combines TRBV12-3 or TRBV12-4 with TRBJ2-5; perhaps D is TRBD1 or TRBD2 (6 bases each). V gave up 7 bases and J gave up 4 bases, with 13 bases separating them. The length of the CDR3 is 13 residues. The DNA of the CDR3 is TGTGCCAGCAAGGCGTCGGGGGCAGAGACCCAGTACTTC. Protein product: CASKASGAETQYF.

J is TRBJ2-5 and V is TRBV15; D call uncertain. V was trimmed by 5 bases and J by 0 bases, leaving 25 bases between them. This CDR3 comprises 19 residues. Germline V CDR1 and CDR2: LNHNV, YYDKDF (reference sequence). CDR3 nucleotides: TGTGCCACCAGCCCGACCCGGTCCCCAGGAATCCAATACCAAGAGACCCAGTACTTC. This gives the protein CATSPTRSPGIQYQETQYF.

CDR3 region: CASSYPDRGRTDTQYF. DNA for the CDR3: TGTGCCAGCAGTTACCCGGACAGGGGGAGGACAGATACGCAGTATTTT. The chain joins TRBV6-2 or TRBV6-3 to TRBJ2-3; 10 bases align to TRBD1. With V trimmed by 2 bases and J by 3 bases, 5 bases remained unmatched. The CDR3 has 16 residues. From germline, CDR1 is MNHEY and CDR2 SVGEGT.

This clonotype was seen only a few times. This chain joins TRBV18 and TRBJ1-1; D might be TRBD1 (5 bases). Trimming removed 4 bases at V and 6 bases at J, with 15 bases between. CDR1 KGHSH and CDR2 LQKENI come from the germline V gene. CDR3 size: 14 residues. CDR3 nucleotides: TGTGCCAGCTCACGTACAGGTGCCCTCCCTGAAGCTTTCTTT. This encodes CASSRTGALPEAFF. Based on the CDR3 plus reference TRBV18 and TRBJ1-1, the full variable domain is NAGVMQNPRHLVRRRGQEARLRCSPMKGHSHVYWYRQLPEEGLKFMVYLQKENIIDESGMPKERFSAEFPKEGPSILRIQQVVRGDSAAYFCASSRTGALPEAFFGQGTRLTVV.

The genes are TRBV7-3 and TRBJ2-3; D is undetermined. This CDR3 is built from 14 residues. Trimming pared 6 bases from V and 9 bases from J, leaving 19 bases between. Germline V CDR1 and CDR2: SGHTA, FQGTGA. In DNA form, the CDR3 reads TGTGCCAGCAGGTCGGGCGGTGACCTGAGGACGCAGTATTTT. It codes for CASRSGGDLRTQYF.

This clonotype was counted a few times. The chain combines TRBV12-3 or TRBV12-4 with TRBJ1-2; D gene ambiguous. This CDR3 region has 14 residues. Trimming took 3 bases from V and 4 from J, leaving 12 bases between them. CDR3 nucleotides: TGTGCCAGCAGTTTTCGGTTACGAAGCTATGGCTACACCTTC. Translated: CASSFRLRSYGYTF.

The chain has TRBV29-1 and TRBJ2-1; D unclear. This CDR3 region has 20 residues. Trimming shortened V by 3 bases and J by 6 bases, and 33 bases separated the two germline ends. Germline CDR1 and CDR2: SQVTM and ANQGSEA. As DNA, the CDR3 is TGCAGCGTTGATGGAAACCCCTACGACCGACGGATGGAGCTGGGCAATGAGCAGTTCTTC. It encodes CSVDGNPYDRRMELGNEQFF.

This clonotype was detected a few times. This chain uses TRBV15 with TRBJ2-7; weak D call: TRBD2 (6 bases). CDR1 is LNHNV, CDR2 YYDKDF, per germline (reference sequence). This CDR3 contains 13 residues. The V and J ends lost 3 bases and 4 bases respectively, with 10 bases between them. CDR3 protein: CATSSGRSYEQYF. CDR3 in DNA: TGTGCCACCAGCAGCGGGAGATCGTACGAGCAGTACTTC.

This clonotype has a single count. The chain links TRBV9 to TRBJ2-1, with no clear D. The CDR3 is 14 amino acids. The germline gives CDR1 SGDLS, CDR2 YYNGEE. V shed 0 bases and J shed 3 bases, with 7 bases lying between them. This chain's CDR3 is CASSVGRNYNEQFF. The CDR3 nucleotides read TGTGCCAGCAGCGTAGGGAGAAACTACAATGAGCAGTTCTTC.

This clonotype has more than one count but fewer than ten. The J gene is TRBJ1-5, the V gene TRBV20-1, with D possibly being TRBD1 (5 bases). Trimming cost V 7 bases and J 3 bases, with 10 bases left between them. Germline CDR1 is DFQATT and CDR2 is SNEGSKA (reference sequence). The CDR3 runs to 12 residues. CDR3 sequence: CSGDRPNQPQHF. The CDR3, as DNA: TGCAGTGGAGACAGACCCAATCAGCCCCAGCATTTT.

This clonotype was counted only a few times. V usage is TRBV7-9 and J usage is TRBJ2-7; 8 nucleotides align to TRBD1. Germline loops: CDR1 SEHNR, CDR2 FQNEAQ (reference sequence). V lost 5 bases and J lost 2; bases outside the gene matches: 5. The CDR3 has 14 residues. CDR3 amino acids: CASSGTGYTYEQYF. The CDR3 DNA is TGTGCCAGCAGCGGGACAGGTTATACCTACGAGCAGTACTTC.

The chain carries TRBV7-9 and TRBJ2-7; 8 nucleotides agree with TRBD1. With V trimmed by 2 bases and J by 3 bases, 3 bases remained unmatched. The CDR3 spans 14 residues. The germline V gene encodes CDR1 SEHNR and CDR2 FQNEAQ (reference sequence). CDR3 residues: CASSLLGQGYEQYF. The CDR3 DNA sequence: TGTGCCAGCAGCTTACTAGGACAGGGCTACGAGCAGTACTTC.